The clone carrying this T cell receptor beta chain has just a few counts. Its matching antigen is unknown. Method: immunoSEQ multiplex PCR; TCRdb's copy keeps in-frame clones and lacks some. The data show roughly 460,000 clones, with 70% to 90% seen just once and around 1.6% held by the top ten. This sample is part of a study of Ad26.COV2.S vaccination and SARS-CoV-2 variants. Overall study results and limits: In TCR breadth and depth analyses, total T cell responses may have been underestimated. Non-spike TCR breadth was similar in vaccine and placebo recipients.

Described treatment: around 19 received Ad26.COV2.S at low or high dose, single or two shots; several received placebo; per-sample allocation not given. Sample collection was performed on day 63 after the first vaccine or placebo injection. Cohort 1b enrolled adults aged 18-55 years in Boston. In the vaccine, an Ad26 vector expressed the SARS-CoV-2 spike of the Wuhan strain. The trim removed 3 bases at V and 8 bases at J, leaving 10 bases unmatched. CDR3 size: 15 residues. The germline V gene has CDR1 MRHNA and CDR2 SNTAGT. The J gene is TRBJ2-1, the V gene TRBV6-4, with TRBD2 identical over 7 bases. The sequence derives from a person between 18 and 65 years old who received the Ad26.COV2.S COVID-19 vaccine or a placebo. The sample in question was peripheral blood, obtained in a trial of Ad26.COV2.S vaccine versus placebo. CDR3 DNA sequence: TGTGCCAGCAGTGAGGGGGGAGGGCCTGGGGATGAGCAGTTCTTC. Residues: CASSEGGGPGDEQFF.